Listed below are T cell receptor beta chains from one sample, sequenced in a study of blood T cells in healthy people across ages. TCRdb fed the 5' RACE reads into MiXCR, producing one record per CDR3 protein. The data contain around 990,000 distinct CDR3 sequences, roughly two fifths of them seen just once; the ten biggest clones take up around 12%. Sequencing was carried out using blood. Source of these receptors: a man younger than 35 in good health. CDR3s leave out the opening cysteine and the closing phenylalanine or tryptophan.

j_call v_call cdr3_aa
TRBJ2-1 TRBV12-3/TRBV12-4 ASSFVSGGDNEQF
TRBJ2-7 TRBV27 ASSLSMGTGFEQY
TRBJ2-2 TRBV4-3 ASSQWSTGKPFTGELF
TRBJ2-7 TRBV20-1 SASGRGTGEQY
TRBJ1-5 TRBV4-2 ASSHEGLSNQPQH
TRBJ2-7 TRBV7-2 ASSRDNTYEQY
TRBJ1-1 TRBV4-1 ASGRKGTGTEAF
TRBJ2-3 TRBV28 ASSRAGGGDTQY
TRBJ2-7 TRBV6-6 ASSYSEVTGDREQY
TRBJ2-2 TRBV2 ASSTRLAGELF
TRBJ2-7 TRBV20-1 SIVRVGDEQY
TRBJ2-1 TRBV6-5 ASSSTFPDRRQF
TRBJ1-3 TRBV20-1 SARGPGGKTGNTIY
TRBJ2-5 TRBV20-1 SADTRQETQY
TRBJ1-6 TRBV4-1 ASSPDWDSKGILPLH
TRBJ2-7 TRBV12-3/TRBV12-4 ASSFGLAGYNEQY
TRBJ1-1 TRBV6-5 ASSYLAIRTASEAF
TRBJ2-6 TRBV20-1 SAWSGHSGANVLT
TRBJ1-2 TRBV5-1 ASSPAGGDYGYT
TRBJ1-2 TRBV6-5 ASRYGQGAWYGYT
TRBJ1-5 TRBV12-3/TRBV12-4 ASSLGATSNQPQH
TRBJ1-6 TRBV20-1 SALPGTGRDSPLH